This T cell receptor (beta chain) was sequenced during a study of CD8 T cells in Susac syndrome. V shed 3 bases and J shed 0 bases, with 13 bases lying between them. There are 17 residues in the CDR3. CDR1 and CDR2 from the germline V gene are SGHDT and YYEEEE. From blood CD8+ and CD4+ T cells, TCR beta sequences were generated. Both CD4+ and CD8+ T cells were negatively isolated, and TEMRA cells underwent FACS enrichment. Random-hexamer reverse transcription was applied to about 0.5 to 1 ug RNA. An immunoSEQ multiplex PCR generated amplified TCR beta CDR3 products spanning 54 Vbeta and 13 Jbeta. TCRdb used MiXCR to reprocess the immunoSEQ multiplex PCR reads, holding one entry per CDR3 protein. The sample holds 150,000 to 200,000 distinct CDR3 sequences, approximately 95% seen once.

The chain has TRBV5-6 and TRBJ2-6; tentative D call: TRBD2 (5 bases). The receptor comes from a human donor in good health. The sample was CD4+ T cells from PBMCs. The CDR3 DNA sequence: TGTGCCAGCAGCTGGACTCCGGCGGACTCTGGGGCCAACGTCCTGACTTTC. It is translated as CASSWTPADSGANVLTF. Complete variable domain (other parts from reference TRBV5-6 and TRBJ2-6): DAGVTQSPTHLIKTRGQQVTLRCSPKSGHDTVSWYQQALGQGPQFIFQYYEEEERQRGNFPDRFSGHQFPNYSSELNVNALLLGDSALYLCASSWTPADSGANVLTFGAGSRLTVL.